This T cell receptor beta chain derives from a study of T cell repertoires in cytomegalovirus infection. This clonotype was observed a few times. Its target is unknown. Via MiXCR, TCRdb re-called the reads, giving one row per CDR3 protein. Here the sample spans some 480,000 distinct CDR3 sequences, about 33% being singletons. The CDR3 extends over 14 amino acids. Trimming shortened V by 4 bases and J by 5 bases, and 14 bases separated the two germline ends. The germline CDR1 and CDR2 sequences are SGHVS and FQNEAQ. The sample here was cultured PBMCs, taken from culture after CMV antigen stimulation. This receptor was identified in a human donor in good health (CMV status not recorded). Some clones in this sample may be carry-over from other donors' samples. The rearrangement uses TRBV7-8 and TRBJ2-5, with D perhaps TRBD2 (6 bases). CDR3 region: CASSSGPSGETQYF. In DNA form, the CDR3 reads TGTGCCAGCAGCTCCGGGCCCAGCGGGGAGACCCAGTACTTC.